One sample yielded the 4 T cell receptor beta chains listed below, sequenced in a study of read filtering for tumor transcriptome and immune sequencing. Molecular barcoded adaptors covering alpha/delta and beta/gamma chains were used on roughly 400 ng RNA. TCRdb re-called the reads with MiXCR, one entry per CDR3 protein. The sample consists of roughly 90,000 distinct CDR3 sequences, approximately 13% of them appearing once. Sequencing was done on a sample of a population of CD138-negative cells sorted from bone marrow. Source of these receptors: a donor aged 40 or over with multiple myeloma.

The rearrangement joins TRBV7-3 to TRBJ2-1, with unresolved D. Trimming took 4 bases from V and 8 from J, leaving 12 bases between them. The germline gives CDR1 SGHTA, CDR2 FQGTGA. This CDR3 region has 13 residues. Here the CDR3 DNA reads TGTGCCAGCAGCTCTTCGCCGCAACATGAGCAGTTCTTC. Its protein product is CASSSSPQHEQFF.

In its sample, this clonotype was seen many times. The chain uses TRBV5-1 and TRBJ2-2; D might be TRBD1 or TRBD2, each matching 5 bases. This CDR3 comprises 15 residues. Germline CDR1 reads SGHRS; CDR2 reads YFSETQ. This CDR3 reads CGTRRGTDNTGELFF. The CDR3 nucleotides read TGCGGCACGCGTCGTGGGACCGATAACACCGGGGAGCTGTTTTTT.

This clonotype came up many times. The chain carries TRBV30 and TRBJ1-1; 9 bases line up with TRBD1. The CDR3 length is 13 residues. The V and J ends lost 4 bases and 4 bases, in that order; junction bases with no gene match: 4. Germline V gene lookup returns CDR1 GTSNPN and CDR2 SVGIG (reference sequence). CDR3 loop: CAWKGTGFTEAFF. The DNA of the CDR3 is TGTGCCTGGAAGGGGACAGGGTTCACTGAAGCTTTCTTT.

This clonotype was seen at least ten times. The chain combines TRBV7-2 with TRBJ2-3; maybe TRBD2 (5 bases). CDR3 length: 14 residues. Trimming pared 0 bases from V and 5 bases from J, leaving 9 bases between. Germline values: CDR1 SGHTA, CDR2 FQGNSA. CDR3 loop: CASSLAGAGDTQYF. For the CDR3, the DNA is TGTGCCAGCAGCTTAGCGGGAGCTGGAGATACGCAGTATTTT.